The 3 T cell receptor beta chains reported below all come from one sample, sequenced in a study of CXCR3-negative and CXCR3-positive naive CD8 T cells. Whole-study results and caveats: A higher hydrophobicity marked the TRB CDR3s of CXCR3-positive naive cells versus CXCR3-negative naive cells.

These TCRs are of unknown antigen specificity. UMI-labeled TRB cDNA libraries were prepared by 5' RACE. TCRdb reprocessed the 5' RACE reads and stores each CDR3 protein as one record, lacking DNA. The sample data list roughly 99,000 distinct CDR3 sequences. The sample was naive CXCR3+ CD8+ T cells from blood. Stated subset: CD45RO-CCR7+CD27+CD95- naive CD8+ T cells expressing CXCR3 (TNR3+). These receptors were obtained from a human donor in good health. Some clones in this sample may be carry-over from other donors' samples.

The chain couples TRBV7-8 to TRBJ2-7; TCRdb outputs TRBD1, but without DNA this stays unchecked. The CDR3 has 16 amino acids. Germline V lookup: CDR1 SGHVS, CDR2 FQNEAQ. CDR3 sequence: CASSLMTGTVSYEQYF.

The V and J genes are TRBV6-5 and TRBJ2-2; TCRdb's assignment of TRBD1 cannot be checked, as there is no DNA. This CDR3 is built from 17 residues. The germline CDR1 and CDR2 sequences are MNHEY and SVGAGI. The CDR3 here is CASSYPQGEVDTGELFF.

CDR3 residues: CASSKDNYEQYF. J is TRBJ2-7 and V is TRBV28; as DNA is missing, the TRBD1 call by TCRdb cannot be tested. CDR1 is MDHEN and CDR2 is SYDVKM in the germline V gene. CDR3 size: 12 residues. Drawing the rest from reference TRBV28 and TRBJ2-7, the complete variable domain is DVKVTQSSRYLVKRTGEKVFLECVQDMDHENMFWYRQDPGLGLRLIYFSYDVKMKEKGDIPEGYSVSREKKERFSLILESASTNQTSMYLCASSKDNYEQYFGPGTRLTVT.